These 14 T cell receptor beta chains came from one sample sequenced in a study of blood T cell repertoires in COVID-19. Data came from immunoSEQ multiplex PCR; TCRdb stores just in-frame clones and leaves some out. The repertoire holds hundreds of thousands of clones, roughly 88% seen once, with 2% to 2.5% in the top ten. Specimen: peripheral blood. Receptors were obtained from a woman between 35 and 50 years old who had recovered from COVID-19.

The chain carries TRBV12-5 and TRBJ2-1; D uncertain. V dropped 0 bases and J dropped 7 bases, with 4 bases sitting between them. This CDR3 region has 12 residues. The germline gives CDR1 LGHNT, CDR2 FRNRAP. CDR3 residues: CASGLVTNEQFF. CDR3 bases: TGTGCTAGTGGTTTGGTAACAAATGAGCAGTTCTTC.

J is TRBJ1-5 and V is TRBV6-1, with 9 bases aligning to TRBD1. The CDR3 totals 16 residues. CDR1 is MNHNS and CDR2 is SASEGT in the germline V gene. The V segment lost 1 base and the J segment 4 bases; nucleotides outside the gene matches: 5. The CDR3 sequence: CASSEGGGTGNQPQHF. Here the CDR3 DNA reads TGTGCCAGCAGTGAAGGCGGCGGGACAGGGAATCAGCCCCAGCATTTT.

CDR3 bases: TGTGCCAGCAGCGTATTCGACAGGGAGAATTCACCCCTCCACTTT. This sequence encodes CASSVFDRENSPLHF. This rearrangement joins TRBV9 to TRBJ1-6, with 7 bases lining up with TRBD1. This CDR3 comprises 15 residues. Germline assignment: CDR1 SGDLS and CDR2 YYNGEE. J lost 7 bases, V lost 1 base, and 5 bases had no gene match.

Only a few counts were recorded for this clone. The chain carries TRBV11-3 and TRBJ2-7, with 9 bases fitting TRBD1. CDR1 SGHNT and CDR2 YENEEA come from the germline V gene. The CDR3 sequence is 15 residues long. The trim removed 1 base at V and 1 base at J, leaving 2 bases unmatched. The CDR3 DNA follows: TGTGCCAGCAGCTTAGCGGGACAGGGTTCCTACGAGCAGTACTTC. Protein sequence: CASSLAGQGSYEQYF. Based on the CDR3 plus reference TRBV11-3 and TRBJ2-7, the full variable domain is EAGVVQSPRYKIIEKKQPVAFWCNPISGHNTLYWYLQNLGQGPELLIRYENEEAVDDSQLPKDRFSAERLKGVDSTLKIQPAELGDSAVYLCASSLAGQGSYEQYFGPGTRLTVT.

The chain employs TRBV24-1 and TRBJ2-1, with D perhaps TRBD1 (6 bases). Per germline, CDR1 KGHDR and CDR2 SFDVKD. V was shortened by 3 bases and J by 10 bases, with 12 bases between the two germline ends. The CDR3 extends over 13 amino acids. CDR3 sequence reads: CATSDTIRGEQFF. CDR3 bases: TGTGCCACCAGTGATACGATTAGGGGGGAGCAGTTCTTC.

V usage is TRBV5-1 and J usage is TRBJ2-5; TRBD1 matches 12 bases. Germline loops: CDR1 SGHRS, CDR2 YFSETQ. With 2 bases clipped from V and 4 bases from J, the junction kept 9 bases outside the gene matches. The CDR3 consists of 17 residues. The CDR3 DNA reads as TGCGCCAGCAGCTTTGAGCCGGGACAGGGGGCAGGAGAGACCCAGTACTTC. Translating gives CASSFEPGQGAGETQYF.

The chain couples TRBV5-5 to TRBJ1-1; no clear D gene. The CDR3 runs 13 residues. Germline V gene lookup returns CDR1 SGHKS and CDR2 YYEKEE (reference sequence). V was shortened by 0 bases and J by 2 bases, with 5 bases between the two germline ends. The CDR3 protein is CASSLASNTEAFF. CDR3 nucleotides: TGTGCCAGCAGCTTGGCCAGTAACACTGAAGCTTTCTTT.

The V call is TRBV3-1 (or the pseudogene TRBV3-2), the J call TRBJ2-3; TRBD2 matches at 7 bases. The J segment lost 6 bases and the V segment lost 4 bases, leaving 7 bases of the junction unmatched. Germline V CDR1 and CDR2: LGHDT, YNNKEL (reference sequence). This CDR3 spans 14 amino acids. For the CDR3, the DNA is TGTGCCAGCAGCCTCCTGTCGGGGGGTGATACGCAGTATTTT. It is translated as CASSLLSGGDTQYF.

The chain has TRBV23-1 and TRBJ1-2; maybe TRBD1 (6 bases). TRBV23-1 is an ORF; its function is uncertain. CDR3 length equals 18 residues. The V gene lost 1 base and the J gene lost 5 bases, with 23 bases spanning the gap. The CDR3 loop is CASSQFGTGRGPIYGYTF. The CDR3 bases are TGCGCCAGCAGTCAATTTGGTACAGGGAGGGGCCCTATTTATGGCTACACCTTC.

The CDR3 protein is CASIGELRTGELFF. CDR3 nucleotide sequence: TGTGCCAGCATCGGGGAGTTGCGGACCGGGGAGCTGTTTTTT. The chain is built from TRBV6-5 and TRBJ2-2, with a weak D call TRBD2 (5 bases). Germline CDR1 MNHEY, CDR2 SVGAGI. V was clipped by 7 bases and J by 5 bases, with 14 bases between them. The CDR3 is 14 amino acids.

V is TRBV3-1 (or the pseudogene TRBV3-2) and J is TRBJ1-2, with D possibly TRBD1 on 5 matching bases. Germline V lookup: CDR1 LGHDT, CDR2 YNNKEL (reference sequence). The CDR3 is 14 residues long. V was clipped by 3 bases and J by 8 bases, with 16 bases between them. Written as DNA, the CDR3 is TGTGCCAGCAGCCAGAGGACTATGGGGCTAGGCTACACCTTC. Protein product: CASSQRTMGLGYTF.

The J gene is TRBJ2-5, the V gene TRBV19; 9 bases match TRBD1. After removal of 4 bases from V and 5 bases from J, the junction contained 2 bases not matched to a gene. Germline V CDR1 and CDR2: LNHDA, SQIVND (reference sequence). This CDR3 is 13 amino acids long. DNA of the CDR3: TGTGCCAGTAGTAGAGACAGGGGGGAGACCCAGTACTTC. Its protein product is CASSRDRGETQYF.

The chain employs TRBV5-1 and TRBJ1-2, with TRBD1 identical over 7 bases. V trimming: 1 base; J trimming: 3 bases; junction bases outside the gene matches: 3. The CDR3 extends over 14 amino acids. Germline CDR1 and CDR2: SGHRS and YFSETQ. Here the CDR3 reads CASSLQGVDYGYTF. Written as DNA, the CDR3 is TGCGCCAGCAGCTTGCAGGGGGTTGACTATGGCTACACCTTC.

The CDR3 sequence is CASNLLTGYGYTF. The CDR3 coding sequence is TGTGCCAGCAATCTGCTCACAGGGTATGGCTACACCTTC. This chain joins TRBV6-5 and TRBJ1-2, with a weak D call TRBD1 (6 bases). The germline gives CDR1 MNHEY, CDR2 SVGAGI. The germline V and J ends were trimmed by 7 bases and 5 bases, with 14 bases remaining between them. CDR3 length: 13 amino acids.